This entry lists 29 T cell receptor beta chains sequenced from one sample in a study of beta chain features in type 1 diabetes. Broader study findings: Moderate but significant shortening of TCRB CDR3s was recorded in all four CD4+ subsets from Type 1 diabetes patients.

Expressed TCRB transcripts were sequenced after all isolated RNA was converted to cDNA. Assay used: immunoSEQ multiplex PCR; TCRdb lists only in-frame clones, some missing. The table includes hundreds of thousands of clones, roughly 13% detected once. These receptors have no identified antigens. Sequencing input: naive CD4+ T cells from blood. These receptors originate from a man younger than 30 with type 1 diabetes.

This chain connects TRBV11-2 to TRBJ2-3; D unresolved. V was cut by 1 base and J by 6 bases, with 5 bases left in between. Germline CDR1 reads SGHAT; CDR2 reads FQNNGV. The CDR3 contains 12 residues. The CDR3 spells CASSLVDDTQYF. CDR3 DNA: TGTGCCAGCAGCTTAGTTGATGATACGCAGTATTTT.

This clone has only a few counts. V usage is TRBV7-2 and J usage is TRBJ1-1; D unresolved. CDR1 and CDR2 from the germline V gene are SGHTA and FQGNSA. V lost 5 bases to trimming and J lost 0 bases, with 7 bases between them. The length of the CDR3 is 13 residues. CDR3 in amino acids: CASSPNLNTEAFF. The CDR3 bases are TGTGCCAGCAGCCCCAATCTGAACACTGAAGCTTTCTTT.

This clone was seen only a few times. This chain uses TRBV19 with TRBJ2-2; TRBD1 matches 9 bases. Germline CDR1 is LNHDA and CDR2 is SQIVND (reference sequence). The CDR3 is 16 amino acids. Germline trimming cut 3 bases from V and 6 bases from J; bases unmatched to any gene: 8. As DNA, the CDR3 is TGTGCCAGTAGTATCGTACAGGGGGCCCGGGCCGGGGAGCTGTTTTTT. This codes for CASSIVQGARAGELFF.

Notes on this clone: The same CDR3 is also encoded by other DNA sequences in this sample. The gene calls are TRBV18 and TRBJ1-1; no clear D gene. The CDR3 is made up of 12 amino acids. Looked up from germline, CDR1 is KGHSH and CDR2 is LQKENI. V gave up 1 base and J gave up 0 bases, with 0 bases separating them. DNA for the CDR3: TGTGCCAGCTCACCACTGAACACTGAAGCTTTCTTT. Amino acid sequence: CASSPLNTEAFF.

Only a few counts were recorded for this clone. The chain couples TRBV30 to TRBJ1-6; D may be TRBD1 (5 bases). CDR1 and CDR2 from the germline V gene are GTSNPN and SVGIG (reference sequence). This CDR3 has 15 amino acids. V lost 2 bases and J 7 bases, leaving 15 bases between the germline ends. The CDR3 nucleotides read TGTGCCTGGAGTTCCCAGGGTCTGGGGAATTCACCCCTCCACTTT. Encoded protein: CAWSSQGLGNSPLHF.

This clone appeared a few times. The chain links TRBV5-1 to TRBJ1-1, with TRBD1 matching 9 bases. The CDR3 totals 13 residues. With 4 bases clipped from V and 6 bases from J, the junction kept 4 bases outside the gene matches. Germline values: CDR1 SGHRS, CDR2 YFSETQ. The CDR3, as DNA: TGCGCCAGCAGCCCGGACAGGGGCGCTGAAGCTTTCTTT. Its translation is CASSPDRGAEAFF.

This chain joins TRBV14 and TRBJ1-3, with D uncertain. Looked up from germline, CDR1 is SGHDN and CDR2 is FVKESK. Trimming took 6 bases from V and 0 from J, leaving 9 bases between them. The CDR3 sequence is 14 residues long. CDR3 DNA sequence: TGTGCCAGCAGTCGCAGGAGCTCTGGAAACACCATATATTTT. This codes for CASSRRSSGNTIYF.

This clone was detected a few times. The chain employs TRBV6-5 and TRBJ2-7; D is possibly TRBD2 (6 bases). CDR1 is MNHEY and CDR2 is SVGAGI in the germline V gene. The CDR3 is 11 amino acids. With 8 bases removed from V and 5 bases from J, the gap between germline ends came to 10 bases. The CDR3 sequence: CASGRRDEQYF. CDR3 DNA: TGTGCCAGCGGTAGGAGGGACGAGCAGTACTTC.

The table lists this clone with a few counts. The genes are TRBV5-8 and TRBJ1-2; 7 bases fit TRBD1. After removal of 3 bases from V and 5 bases from J, the junction contained 4 bases not matched to a gene. The CDR3 covers 13 residues. CDR1 is SGHTS and CDR2 is YDEGEE in the germline V gene. CDR3 loop: CASSSQGRYGYTF. The CDR3 DNA reads TGTGCCAGCAGCTCACAGGGGAGATATGGCTACACCTTC.

This clone was seen only a few times. The chain has TRBV15 and TRBJ2-7; D gene ambiguous. V lost 1 base, J lost 1 base, and 11 bases lay in between. The CDR3 is 15 amino acids. CDR1 is LNHNV, CDR2 YYDKDF, per germline (reference sequence). CDR3 region: CATSRVVETSYEQYF. The CDR3 coding sequence is TGTGCCACCAGCAGAGTTGTAGAAACATCCTACGAGCAGTACTTC.

This clone was counted between two and nine times. The V and J genes are TRBV30 and TRBJ2-3, with D uncertain. Germline V lookup: CDR1 GTSNPN, CDR2 SVGIG (reference sequence). The germline V and J ends were trimmed by 7 bases and 0 bases, with 11 bases remaining between them. This CDR3 is built from 13 residues. The CDR3 spells CASSPASTDTQYF. CDR3 nucleotides: TGTGCCTCCTCCCCGGCTAGCACAGATACGCAGTATTTT. Full variable domain (missing parts from reference TRBV30 and TRBJ2-3): SQTIHQWPATLVQPVGSPLSLECTVEGTSNPNLYWYRQAAGRGLQLLFYSVGIGQISSEVPQNLSASRPQDRQFILSSKKLLLSDSGFYLCASSPASTDTQYFGPGTRLTVL.

This clone was counted a few times. V and J are TRBV13 and TRBJ1-1; D is undetermined. Trimming pared 0 bases from V and 9 bases from J, leaving 5 bases between. The CDR3 is 11 residues long. The germline V gene has CDR1 PRHDT and CDR2 FYEKMQ (reference sequence). Written as DNA, the CDR3 is TGTGCCAGCAGCTTAGGGGTGAAAGCTTTCTTT. Translation: CASSLGVKAFF.

This clone was detected a few times. This chain joins TRBV7-8 and TRBJ2-5, with TRBD2 matching 11 bases. Germline V gives CDR1 SGHVS, CDR2 FQNEAQ. CDR3 length equals 15 residues. V gave up 5 bases and J gave up 5 bases; unmatched junction bases: 7. CDR3 DNA sequence: TGTGCCAGCAGCAGTAGCGGGGGGGCCGGGGAGACCCAGTACTTC. Translating it yields CASSSSGGAGETQYF.

In its sample, this clone was seen a few times. V is TRBV28 and J is TRBJ2-7; no firm D call. The V and J ends lost 10 bases and 2 bases respectively, with 15 bases between them. The CDR3 is 13 residues long. Germline values: CDR1 MDHEN, CDR2 SYDVKM. The CDR3 DNA reads as TGTGCCACCCGTGGCCGAACCGCCTACGAGCAGTACTTC. This gives the protein CATRGRTAYEQYF.

Concerning this clone: Other DNA sequences in this specimen translate into the identical CDR3. The chain employs TRBV9 and TRBJ1-1; D unresolved. Germline CDR1 is SGDLS and CDR2 is YYNGEE. V was cut by 2 bases and J by 1 base, with 9 bases left in between. The CDR3 has 14 residues. This CDR3 reads CASSVTTGNTEAFF. Here the CDR3 DNA reads TGTGCCAGCAGCGTTACGACGGGGAACACTGAAGCTTTCTTT.

The gene calls are TRBV9 and TRBJ2-1; TRBD2 matches 11 bases. J gave up 5 bases and V 0 bases, and 7 bases lay outside the gene matches. This CDR3 comprises 17 residues. Germline lookup yields CDR1 SGDLS and CDR2 YYNGEE. The CDR3 coding sequence is TGTGCCAGCAGCGTAGCCCAGGGGACTAGCGGCCACAATGAGCAGTTCTTC. As protein: CASSVAQGTSGHNEQFF.

This clone was detected only a few times. The chain recombines TRBV6-6 with TRBJ2-7; TRBD1 might be the D (6 bases). Trimming removed 7 bases at V and 6 bases at J, with 13 bases between. The CDR3 totals 12 residues. Germline values: CDR1 MNHNY, CDR2 SVGAGI (reference sequence). The CDR3 here is CASTLGASEQYF. The CDR3 nucleotides are TGTGCCAGCACGTTGGGGGCCTCCGAGCAGTACTTC.

The sample holds a few counts of this clone. This sequence joins TRBV28 and TRBJ1-1; D may be TRBD1 (6 bases). Trimming took off 4 bases at V and 1 base at J, with 10 bases between the two ends. This CDR3 region has 14 residues. Germline V gives CDR1 MDHEN, CDR2 SYDVKM. CDR3 sequence (DNA): TGTGCCAGCAGTTCGTCACAGGGGAACACTGAAGCTTTCTTT. Translation gives CASSSSQGNTEAFF.

The chain carries TRBV7-7 and TRBJ2-3; no reliable D call. Trimming pared 2 bases from V and 3 bases from J, leaving 9 bases between. From germline, CDR1 is SSHAT and CDR2 FNYEAQ (reference sequence). CDR3 length equals 14 residues. The CDR3 DNA sequence: TGTGCCAGCAGCTTATCGGCAGGTACAGATACGCAGTATTTT. This sequence encodes CASSLSAGTDTQYF.

The V call is TRBV25-1, the J call TRBJ1-2; D is undetermined. This CDR3 comprises 15 residues. Germline lookup yields CDR1 MGHDK and CDR2 SYGVNS. Trimming shortened V by 3 bases and J by 4 bases, and 15 bases separated the two germline ends. CDR3 loop: CASSDLRAGGYGYTF. The CDR3 nucleotides are TGTGCCAGCAGTGACCTCCGGGCCGGCGGCTATGGCTACACCTTC.

CDR3 residues: CASSPGQGLRNTEAFF. The CDR3 DNA sequence: TGTGCCAGCAGCCCGGGACAGGGGCTTAGGAACACTGAAGCTTTCTTT. The chain employs TRBV5-4 and TRBJ1-1; 10 bases agree with TRBD1. The J segment lost 1 base and the V segment lost 4 bases, leaving 7 bases of the junction unmatched. The CDR3 extends over 16 amino acids. CDR1 is SGHNT, CDR2 YYREEE, per germline (reference sequence).

The chain links TRBV19 to TRBJ2-1; perhaps TRBD1 as D (5 bases). The CDR3 sequence is 15 residues long. CDR1 is LNHDA and CDR2 is SQIVND in the germline V gene (reference sequence). V lost 5 bases, J lost 3 bases, and 14 bases lay in between. The CDR3 coding sequence is TGTGCCAGTAGTTTACCAGGGTCCCGCTACAATGAGCAGTTCTTC. It specifies CASSLPGSRYNEQFF.

With respect to this clone: The same CDR3 also results from other DNA sequences found in this sample. The chain is built from TRBV18 and TRBJ2-5; TRBD1 agrees at 7 bases. CDR1 is KGHSH and CDR2 is LQKENI in the germline V gene. After removal of 3 bases from V and 2 bases from J, the junction contained 0 bases not matched to a gene. The CDR3 totals 13 residues. The DNA for the CDR3 is TGTGCCAGCTCACCGGGACAGCAAGAGACCCAGTACTTC. It specifies CASSPGQQETQYF.

This clone was counted between two and nine times. The chain recombines TRBV28 with TRBJ1-4; no firm D call. Germline V gene lookup returns CDR1 MDHEN and CDR2 SYDVKM. The CDR3 consists of 12 residues. Trimming stripped 6 bases from V and 6 bases from J, with 8 bases between. CDR3 loop: CASSLDHEKLFF. Here the CDR3 DNA reads TGTGCCAGCAGCCTAGACCATGAAAAACTGTTTTTT.

Comment on this clone: Other DNA sequences of this sample code for an identical CDR3. The gene calls are TRBV11-3 and TRBJ1-1; possibly TRBD1 for D (6 bases). The CDR3 consists of 13 residues. Deletions cut 5 bases from V and 2 bases from J, with 9 bases between. Germline V gene data show CDR1 as SGHNT and CDR2 as YENEEA. CDR3 sequence (DNA): TGTGCCAGCAGCCTTGGGGGCAACACTGAAGCTTTCTTT. Its protein product is CASSLGGNTEAFF.

This chain joins TRBV20-1 and TRBJ1-2; a possible D gene is TRBD1 (6 bases). From germline, CDR1 is DFQATT and CDR2 SNEGSKA (reference sequence). The CDR3 extends over 11 amino acids. The V end was cut by 5 bases, the J end by 13 bases, with 17 bases between. The CDR3 sequence is CSAAQQGGSTF. The CDR3 DNA reads as TGCAGTGCTGCCCAACAGGGAGGGTCCACCTTC.

The chain combines TRBV4-1 with TRBJ2-1; D may correspond to TRBD1 or TRBD2 (7 bases each). Trimming removed 0 bases from V and 7 bases from J, with 16 bases in between. Germline assignment: CDR1 MGHRA and CDR2 YSYEKL. This CDR3 region has 16 residues. The CDR3 DNA sequence: TGCGCCAGCAGCCAAGATGAGGGGAGGGGGCGAAATGAGCAGTTCTTC. Translating gives CASSQDEGRGRNEQFF.

V gene TRBV27 combines with J gene TRBJ1-2, with 7 bases aligning to TRBD1. Germline lookup yields CDR1 MNHEY and CDR2 SMNVEV (reference sequence). Trimming cost V 8 bases and J 6 bases; bases outside gene matches: 12. This CDR3 spans 14 amino acids. The CDR3 is CASGYRGIGDGYTF. As DNA, the CDR3 is TGTGCCAGCGGATACAGGGGAATAGGAGATGGCTACACCTTC.

The chain joins TRBV7-9 to TRBJ2-7; D possibly uses TRBD1 or TRBD2 (5 bases each). V lost 1 base and J lost 1, with 8 bases in between. CDR1 and CDR2 (germline): SEHNR, FQNEAQ (reference sequence). The CDR3 contains 14 residues. The CDR3 DNA follows: TGTGCCAGCAGCTTAGGGGACCCGTCCTACGAGCAGTACTTC. This codes for CASSLGDPSYEQYF.